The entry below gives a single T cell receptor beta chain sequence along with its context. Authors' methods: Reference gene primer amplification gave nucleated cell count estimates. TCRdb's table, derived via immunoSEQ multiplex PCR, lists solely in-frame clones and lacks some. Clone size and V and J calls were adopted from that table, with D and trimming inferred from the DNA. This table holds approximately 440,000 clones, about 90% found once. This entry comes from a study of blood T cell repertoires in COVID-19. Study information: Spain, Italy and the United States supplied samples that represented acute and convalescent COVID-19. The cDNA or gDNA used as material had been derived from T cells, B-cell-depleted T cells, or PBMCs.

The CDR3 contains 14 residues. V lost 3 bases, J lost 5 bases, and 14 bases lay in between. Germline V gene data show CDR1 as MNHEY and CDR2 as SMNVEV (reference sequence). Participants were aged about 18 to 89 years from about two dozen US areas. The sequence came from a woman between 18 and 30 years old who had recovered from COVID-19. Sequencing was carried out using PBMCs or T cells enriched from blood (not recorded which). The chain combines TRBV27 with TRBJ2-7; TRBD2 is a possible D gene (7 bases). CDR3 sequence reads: CASSLGGPNNEQYF. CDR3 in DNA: TGTGCCAGCAGTTTGGGGGGGCCGAACAACGAGCAGTACTTC.